The 32 T cell receptor beta chains below come from one sample, sequenced in a study of blood T cell repertoires in COVID-19. The data were produced by immunoSEQ multiplex PCR, yet TCRdb's version contains in-frame clones alone and is incomplete. The table records under 350,000 clones, nearly 90% of them present only once. The sample taken for sequencing was PBMCs or T cells enriched from blood (not recorded which). These TCRs come from a woman aged 55-75 years who had recovered from COVID-19.

The chain couples TRBV7-2 to TRBJ2-3; 8 bases line up with TRBD2. CDR1 SGHTA and CDR2 FQGNSA come from the germline V gene. This CDR3 comprises 16 residues. V trimming: 1 base; J trimming: 1 base; junction bases outside the gene matches: 4. The CDR3 DNA is TGTGCCAGCAGCTTAGAAGGGCGGGAGGGCACAGATACGCAGTATTTT. Its protein product is CASSLEGREGTDTQYF.

This chain connects TRBV19 to TRBJ2-7; the D gene is possibly TRBD2 (6 bases). Trimming took 3 bases from V and 6 from J, leaving 12 bases between them. There are 13 residues in the CDR3. Germline V CDR1 and CDR2: LNHDA, SQIVND (reference sequence). The CDR3: CASSIFGGPEQYF. The CDR3 nucleotides are TGTGCCAGTAGTATCTTTGGAGGGCCCGAGCAGTACTTC.

The CDR3 sequence is CASSLVKVQGIGTGELFF. The CDR3 coding sequence is TGTGCCAGCAGTTTAGTTAAGGTACAGGGGATAGGCACCGGGGAGCTGTTTTTT. This sequence joins TRBV27 and TRBJ2-2, with 7 nucleotides matching TRBD1. Germline loops: CDR1 MNHEY, CDR2 SMNVEV (reference sequence). The V and J ends lost 2 bases and 4 bases, in that order; junction bases with no gene match: 13. This CDR3 contains 18 residues.

This chain uses TRBV5-1 with TRBJ1-6; 7 nucleotides match TRBD1. The CDR3 covers 16 residues. Germline CDR1 is SGHRS and CDR2 is YFSETQ. V lost 5 bases and J lost 7; bases outside the gene matches: 12. The CDR3 DNA reads as TGCGCCAGCAGTCACGGACAGGCCACGAGAAATTCACCCCTCCACTTT. This encodes CASSHGQATRNSPLHF.

The chain carries TRBV27 and TRBJ2-7; D possibly corresponds to TRBD1 (6 bases). Trimming cost V 6 bases and J 1 base, with 10 bases left between them. Germline CDR1 is MNHEY and CDR2 is SMNVEV (reference sequence). This CDR3 is 13 amino acids long. For the CDR3, the DNA is TGTGCCAGCAGAAAGGACAGTTCCTACGAGCAGTACTTC. Its protein is CASRKDSSYEQYF.

The chain recombines TRBV29-1 with TRBJ2-3; no firm D call. The CDR3 consists of 15 residues. Looked up from germline, CDR1 is SQVTM and CDR2 is ANQGSEA. Trimming cost V 4 bases and J 4 bases, with 18 bases left between them. CDR3 sequence reads: CSVVLLAPRADTQYF. The CDR3 nucleotides are TGCAGCGTTGTCCTCTTGGCCCCCCGGGCAGATACGCAGTATTTT.

This clone came up once. This chain links TRBV5-6 with TRBJ2-7; 8 nucleotides align to TRBD2. Unmatched junction bases numbered 11, after V lost 7 bases and J lost 2 bases. The CDR3 has 15 residues. The V gene's germline CDR1 is SGHDT and CDR2 YYEEEE. The CDR3 here is CASLRGSGGPYEQYF. The DNA for the CDR3 is TGTGCCAGCTTGAGAGGGAGCGGGGGCCCCTACGAGCAGTACTTC.

The chain uses TRBV18 and TRBJ2-5; TRBD2 agrees at 12 bases. Germline V lookup: CDR1 KGHSH, CDR2 LQKENI. The CDR3 has 17 amino acids. Trimming cost V 6 bases and J 3 bases; bases outside gene matches: 11. The CDR3 nucleotides are TGTGCCAGCTCGCGCGGACAGACTAGCGGGAGAGAAGAGACCCAGTACTTC. Protein sequence: CASSRGQTSGREETQYF.

As regards this clone: Other DNA sequences in the same sample also yield this CDR3. V and J are TRBV7-9 and TRBJ1-4, with 9 bases lining up with TRBD1. This CDR3 has 14 residues. Germline CDR1 SEHNR, CDR2 FQNEAQ (reference sequence). V lost 1 base and J lost 8; bases outside the gene matches: 2. The DNA of the CDR3 is TGTGCCAGCAGCTTAGGACAGGGGGGAGAAAAACTGTTTTTT. It codes for CASSLGQGGEKLFF.

V and J are TRBV7-3 and TRBJ1-1, with D uncertain. Germline V CDR1 and CDR2: SGHTA, FQGTGA. There are 13 residues in the CDR3. Trimming cost V 5 bases and J 1 base, with 8 bases left between them. This CDR3 reads CASSPRPNTEAFF. The DNA of the CDR3 is TGTGCCAGCAGCCCCCGTCCGAACACTGAAGCTTTCTTT. Full variable domain (outside the CDR3, taken from reference TRBV7-3 and TRBJ1-1): GAGVSQTPSNKVTEKGKYVELRCDPISGHTALYWYRQSLGQGPEFLIYFQGTGAADDSGLPNDRFFAVRPEGSVSTLKIQRTERGDSAVYLCASSPRPNTEAFFGQGTRLTVV.

This chain connects TRBV28 to TRBJ1-5, with D unresolved. CDR1 MDHEN and CDR2 SYDVKM come from the germline V gene. This CDR3 comprises 14 residues. Trimming stripped 5 bases from V and 11 bases from J, with 19 bases between. The CDR3 DNA reads as TGTGCCAGCAGTCCCAGGCGGGCTAGCAGAGCCCAGCATTTT. It encodes CASSPRRASRAQHF.

The chain combines TRBV6-5 with TRBJ1-2; 7 bases are a match to TRBD1. CDR1 and CDR2 from the germline V gene are MNHEY and SVGAGI. The CDR3 runs 15 residues. V lost 0 bases to trimming and J lost 6 bases; unmatched junction nucleotides: 7. CDR3: CASSYSLQQGHGYTF. CDR3 DNA sequence: TGTGCCAGCAGTTACTCTCTACAACAGGGGCATGGCTACACCTTC.

This chain links TRBV2 with TRBJ1-2; the D gene is possibly TRBD1 (5 bases). Per the germline V gene, CDR1 is SNHLY and CDR2 is FYNNEI. The CDR3 loop spans 13 amino acids. The V end was cut by 3 bases, the J end by 4 bases, with 9 bases between. The CDR3 sequence is CASSEGQGYGYTF. The CDR3 nucleotides read TGTGCCAGCAGTGAGGGGCAGGGCTATGGCTACACCTTC.

The chain has TRBV30 and TRBJ1-2; TRBD1 is a possible D gene (5 bases). CDR1 and CDR2 (germline): GTSNPN, SVGIG (reference sequence). The CDR3 consists of 17 residues. Deletions cut 0 bases from V and 4 bases from J, with 21 bases between. The CDR3 sequence: CAWSVRGGTLRPYGYTF. The CDR3 bases are TGTGCCTGGAGTGTACGGGGGGGAACACTACGTCCCTATGGCTACACCTTC.

A single count supports this clone. The chain links TRBV19 to TRBJ2-1; TRBD2 matches at 7 bases. The CDR3 totals 18 residues. V dropped 3 bases and J dropped 4; count of bases not matched to a gene: 15. Germline V lookup: CDR1 LNHDA, CDR2 SQIVND (reference sequence). CDR3 residues: CASSIGLAASDRYNEQFF. CDR3 bases: TGTGCCAGTAGTATCGGGCTAGCGGCGTCGGATCGGTACAATGAGCAGTTCTTC.

CDR3 residues: CASSLSGGRAHEQYF. CDR3 nucleotide sequence: TGTGCCAGCAGCTTGTCGGGCGGGAGGGCCCACGAGCAGTACTTC. This chain uses TRBV13 with TRBJ2-7, with 9 bases lining up with TRBD2. The germline V gene has CDR1 PRHDT and CDR2 FYEKMQ (reference sequence). The CDR3 length is 15 residues. J was trimmed by 5 bases and V by 3 bases; bases with no gene match: 8. Variable domain in full (rest from reference TRBV13 and TRBJ2-7): AAGVIQSPRHLIKEKRETATLKCYPIPRHDTVYWYQQGPGQDPQFLISFYEKMQSDKGSIPDRFSAQQFSDYHSELNMSSLELGDSALYFCASSLSGGRAHEQYFGPGTRLTVT.

This chain links TRBV27 with TRBJ2-1, with D perhaps TRBD2 (5 bases). Germline CDR1 reads MNHEY; CDR2 reads SMNVEV (reference sequence). The V and J ends lost 3 bases and 10 bases respectively, with 19 bases between them. The CDR3 runs 15 residues. In DNA form, the CDR3 reads TGTGCCAGCAGTTTGAAGGGAGACGTGCGCGGCGAGCAGTTCTTC. Amino acid sequence: CASSLKGDVRGEQFF.

The V call is TRBV2, the J call TRBJ1-1; D is possibly TRBD1 (6 bases). The CDR3 contains 13 residues. Trimming left V 6 bases short and J 3 bases short, with 11 bases between. CDR1 is SNHLY and CDR2 is FYNNEI in the germline V gene. This CDR3 is CASSDQGYTEAFF. CDR3 sequence (DNA): TGTGCCAGCAGCGACCAGGGGTACACTGAAGCTTTCTTT.

The genes are TRBV2 and TRBJ2-5, with D uncertain. V was shortened by 0 bases and J by 5 bases, with 16 bases between the two germline ends. This CDR3 is 16 amino acids long. Germline loops: CDR1 SNHLY, CDR2 FYNNEI. The CDR3 loop reads CASSEALRHPRETQYF. The CDR3 bases are TGTGCCAGCAGTGAAGCGCTGCGCCACCCTAGGGAGACCCAGTACTTC.

This clone was observed a handful of times. The rearrangement joins TRBV27 to TRBJ2-3, with 7 nucleotides matching TRBD1. This CDR3 is built from 17 residues. Trimming removed 4 bases from V and 0 bases from J; junction bases left unmatched: 10. Looked up from germline, CDR1 is MNHEY and CDR2 is SMNVEV (reference sequence). CDR3 sequence reads: CASSWDSWVRSTDTQYF. As DNA, the CDR3 is TGTGCCAGCAGTTGGGACAGTTGGGTTAGGAGCACAGATACGCAGTATTTT.

This chain connects TRBV30 to TRBJ1-2, with D possibly matching TRBD1 (5 bases). V was shortened by 2 bases and J by 6 bases, with 16 bases between the two germline ends. This CDR3 is 14 amino acids long. Germline loops: CDR1 GTSNPN, CDR2 SVGIG (reference sequence). Here the CDR3 DNA reads TGTGCCTGGAGTAGGGAAGGCAGGGCGAATGGCTACACCTTC. Encoded protein: CAWSREGRANGYTF.

Here the CDR3 DNA reads TGTGCCAGCAGCTCTGCCGGGACAGGGAAAGGTGGCTACACCTTC. Translation: CASSSAGTGKGGYTF. This sequence joins TRBV7-9 and TRBJ1-2; TRBD1 aligns across 9 bases. The germline V gene encodes CDR1 SEHNR and CDR2 FQNEAQ (reference sequence). The CDR3 sequence is 15 residues long. The junction had 10 bases not matched to a gene; V was cut back by 4 bases and J by 7 bases.

The gene calls are TRBV3-1 (or the pseudogene TRBV3-2) and TRBJ1-6; TRBD1 aligns across 7 bases. The CDR3 runs to 15 residues. J gave up 9 bases and V 2 bases, and 7 bases lay outside the gene matches. Germline V gives CDR1 LGHDT, CDR2 YNNKEL (reference sequence). CDR3 DNA sequence: TGTGCCAGCAGCCAACGAAGCCGGGACAGTTCACCCCTCCACTTT. Translation: CASSQRSRDSSPLHF.

CDR3: CASSLNLGGRFGYTF. In nucleotides, the CDR3 is TGTGCCAGCAGCTTGAATTTGGGGGGACGTTTCGGCTACACCTTC. The chain is built from TRBV5-5 and TRBJ1-2, with D tentatively TRBD1 (5 bases). The CDR3 extends over 15 amino acids. Trimming left V 1 base short and J 8 bases short, with 18 bases between. Per germline, CDR1 SGHKS and CDR2 YYEKEE (reference sequence).

This clone was found once. The chain carries TRBV7-8 and TRBJ2-7; D may be TRBD2 (6 bases). This CDR3 contains 14 residues. Germline-derived CDR1 and CDR2 are SGHVS and FQNEAQ. Trimming removed 4 bases from V and 6 bases from J, with 16 bases in between. The CDR3 DNA reads TGTGCCAGCAGCTACCCCTCTGGCGGGGCCGAGCAGTACTTC. Translation: CASSYPSGGAEQYF.

V is TRBV3-1 (or the pseudogene TRBV3-2) and J is TRBJ2-1; tentatively, D is TRBD1 (6 bases). CDR1 and CDR2 from the germline V gene are LGHDT and YNNKEL (reference sequence). With 5 bases removed from V and 4 bases from J, the gap between germline ends came to 18 bases. The CDR3 runs 16 residues. The CDR3 sequence: CASSVRGGGLYNEQFF. For the CDR3, the DNA is TGTGCCAGCAGCGTTCGAGGTGGGGGCCTTTACAATGAGCAGTTCTTC.

The chain joins TRBV12-2 to TRBJ1-4; the D segment call TRBD1 is taken from the table without a DNA check. TRBV12-2 corresponds to a pseudogene. The CDR3 spans 15 residues. The CDR3, as DNA: TGTGCAAGTCGCCCGGATAGGGGAAGGAGTGAAAAACTGTTTTTT. Translating it yields CASRPDRGRSEKLFF.

J is TRBJ2-1 and V is TRBV19, with 7 bases matching TRBD2. J lost 5 bases, V lost 3 bases, and 7 bases had no gene match. The CDR3 is 15 residues long. In germline, CDR1 is LNHDA, CDR2 SQIVND (reference sequence). The DNA of the CDR3 is TGTGCCAGTAGTATGGGAGGGGCCATCCACAATGAGCAGTTCTTC. Protein sequence: CASSMGGAIHNEQFF.

The rearrangement uses TRBV5-1 and TRBJ1-6; D call uncertain. Germline assignment: CDR1 SGHRS and CDR2 YFSETQ. Between the trimmed V and J ends, which lost 1 base and 9 bases, there was a span of 14 bases. The CDR3 has 15 residues. CDR3 in amino acids: CASSLNRETSSPLHF. In DNA, the CDR3 is TGCGCCAGCAGCTTGAACCGGGAGACCAGTTCACCCCTCCACTTT. The full variable domain, rest sourced from reference TRBV5-1 and TRBJ1-6, is KAGVTQTPRYLIKTRGQQVTLSCSPISGHRSVSWYQQTPGQGLQFLFEYFSETQRNKGNFPGRFSGRQFSNSRSEMNVSTLELGDSALYLCASSLNRETSSPLHFGNGTRLTVT.

This clone came up a few times. The V and J genes are TRBV30 and TRBJ2-2; 11 bases map to TRBD1. J gave up 0 bases and V 7 bases, and 13 bases lay outside the gene matches. This CDR3 comprises 18 residues. Germline V CDR1 and CDR2: GTSNPN, SVGIG (reference sequence). The CDR3 is CASPRGTGGLANTGELFF. In DNA, the CDR3 is TGTGCCTCCCCAAGGGGGACAGGGGGATTAGCGAACACCGGGGAGCTGTTTTTT.

CDR3 protein: CASSYSSRYEQYF. CDR3 in DNA: TGTGCCAGCAGTTACTCGTCCAGGTACGAGCAGTACTTC. This sequence joins TRBV6-5 and TRBJ2-7; D unresolved. Germline-derived CDR1 and CDR2 are MNHEY and SVGAGI. CDR3 length equals 13 residues. Deletions cut 0 bases from V and 4 bases from J, with 7 bases between.

The rearrangement links TRBV4-1 to TRBJ2-5; 14 positions agree with TRBD2. The J segment lost 5 bases and the V segment lost 5 bases, leaving 7 bases of the junction unmatched. Looked up from germline, CDR1 is MGHRA and CDR2 is YSYEKL. The CDR3 is 16 amino acids. The CDR3 region has the DNA TGCGCCAGCAGCTCTCGGACTAGCGGGGGGTGGGAGACCCAGTACTTC. This translates into CASSSRTSGGWETQYF.